The 21 T cell receptor beta chains listed next were all sequenced from one sample in a study of CD8 T cells in ankylosing spondylitis. TCRdb used MiXCR to reprocess the 5' RACE reads, holding one entry per CDR3 protein. The repertoire holds tens of thousands of distinct CDR3 sequences, with approximately 5.9% as singletons. Input material: blood, either unsorted or a sorted T cell fraction (not recorded which). The receptors were sampled from a male donor with ankylosing spondylitis or in good health (not recorded which).

This clonotype appeared many times. The rearrangement joins TRBV19 to TRBJ2-3; unclear D gene. This CDR3 comprises 15 residues. Germline V CDR1 and CDR2: LNHDA, SQIVND (reference sequence). The ends were cut back, 5 bases at V and 2 bases at J, with 14 bases in the middle. In DNA form, the CDR3 reads TGTGCCAGTAGTCTTCACCCGGATATCACAGATACGCAGTATTTT. It encodes CASSLHPDITDTQYF.

This clonotype occurred many times. V and J are TRBV9 and TRBJ2-5; D may be TRBD2 (6 bases). This CDR3 has 19 amino acids. V was clipped by 0 bases and J by 1 base, with 22 bases between them. The V gene's germline CDR1 is SGDLS and CDR2 YYNGEE. CDR3 nucleotides: TGTGCCAGCAGCGTAGGTCCTTTTCGGGCGGGACCCGTCCAAGAGACCCAGTACTTC. Translation gives CASSVGPFRAGPVQETQYF.

This clonotype was counted many times. The V call is TRBV29-1, the J call TRBJ1-4; D not certain. The V end lost 1 base, the J end lost 2 bases, and 11 bases lay between the germline ends. Germline V lookup: CDR1 SQVTM, CDR2 ANQGSEA. CDR3 length equals 15 residues. The CDR3 DNA reads TGCAGCGTTGAAGGTCCGGGCCCGACTAATGAAAAACTGTTTTTT. Protein sequence: CSVEGPGPTNEKLFF.

This clonotype has at least ten counts. The genes are TRBV18 and TRBJ1-6; D is uncertain. CDR1 KGHSH and CDR2 LQKENI come from the germline V gene. Between the trimmed V and J ends, which lost 2 bases and 0 bases, there was a span of 8 bases. The CDR3 contains 16 residues. The CDR3 DNA is TGTGCCAGCTCACCAGTCCGGGGCTCCTATAATTCACCCCTCCACTTT. It is translated as CASSPVRGSYNSPLHF.

This clonotype appeared many times. This chain uses TRBV4-2 with TRBJ2-7; maybe TRBD1 (5 bases). Germline V gene lookup returns CDR1 LGHNA and CDR2 YNFKEQ. V dropped 1 base and J dropped 5 bases, with 9 bases sitting between them. This CDR3 contains 13 residues. The CDR3 nucleotides read TGTGCCAGCAGCCAAGGGCAGGGCGACGAGCAGTACTTC. Protein sequence: CASSQGQGDEQYF.

On this clonotype: A much more abundant neighbour one base away suggests this may be a read error. The chain uses TRBV7-3 and TRBJ1-1; D gene unclear. Germline V gene sequence: CDR1 SGHTA, CDR2 FQGTGA. The CDR3 has 14 residues. The V gene lost 5 bases and the J gene lost 3 bases, with 13 bases spanning the gap. Here the CDR3 DNA reads TGTGCCAGCAGCCCGTCTCGTATCGACACTGAAGCTTTCTTT. It is translated as CASSPSRIDTEAFF.

There are a few counts of this clonotype. CDR3: CASGRTNYEQYF. In DNA form, the CDR3 reads TGTGCCAGCGGCAGGACTAACTACGAGCAGTACTTC. This chain joins TRBV2 and TRBJ2-7, with D perhaps matching TRBD2 (6 bases). V dropped 8 bases and J dropped 3 bases, with 11 bases sitting between them. This CDR3 is 12 amino acids long. In germline, CDR1 is SNHLY, CDR2 FYNNEI.

Ten or more counts support this clonotype. This rearrangement joins TRBV5-1 to TRBJ1-2; TRBD1 might be the D (5 bases). Trimming took 2 bases from V and 8 from J, leaving 10 bases between them. The CDR3 runs to 12 residues. Germline CDR1 reads SGHRS; CDR2 reads YFSETQ. For the CDR3, the DNA is TGCGCCAGCAGCTTCACAGGAGAAGGCTACACCTTC. This translates into CASSFTGEGYTF.

This clonotype was observed many times. V usage is TRBV7-2 and J usage is TRBJ1-1; TRBD1 matches at 9 bases. Unmatched junction bases numbered 4, after V lost 5 bases and J lost 3 bases. Germline CDR1 reads SGHTA; CDR2 reads FQGNSA. This CDR3 contains 14 residues. The CDR3, as DNA: TGTGCCAGCAGCAGGGGACAGGGAGACACTGAAGCTTTCTTT. This gives the protein CASSRGQGDTEAFF.

This clonotype has a count of ten or more. V and J are TRBV7-9 and TRBJ1-2; 11 bases are a match to TRBD1. This CDR3 region has 15 residues. The junction had 4 bases not matched to a gene; V was cut back by 4 bases and J by 3 bases. The V gene's germline CDR1 is SEHNR and CDR2 FQNEAQ (reference sequence). CDR3 region: CASSSRDRGDYGYTF. The CDR3 DNA is TGTGCCAGCAGCTCCAGGGACAGGGGGGACTATGGCTACACCTTC. Full variable domain (rest looked up from reference TRBV7-9 and TRBJ1-2): DTGVSQNPRHKITKRGQNVTFRCDPISEHNRLYWYRQTLGQGPEFLTYFQNEAQLEKSRLLSDRFSAERPKGSFSTLEIQRTEQGDSAMYLCASSSRDRGDYGYTFGSGTRLTVV.

As to this clonotype: This may stem from a read error, because a much larger clone lies one nucleotide away. This chain joins TRBV7-9 and TRBJ2-7, with no clear D. The CDR3 is 13 residues long. Trimming took 3 bases from V and 3 from J, leaving 9 bases between them. Germline CDR1 is SEHNR and CDR2 is FQNEAQ (reference sequence). CDR3 region: CASSFRVGYEQYF. DNA for the CDR3: TGTGCCAGCAGCTTCCGGGTCGGCTACGAGCAGTACTTC.

This clonotype was counted ten times or more. The chain links TRBV29-1 to TRBJ2-1, with TRBD2 identical over 8 bases. The CDR3 contains 11 residues. Germline V gene lookup returns CDR1 SQVTM and CDR2 ANQGSEA. V was pared by 7 bases and J by 7 bases, with 3 bases of the junction left unmatched. CDR3 loop: CSAGTRNEQFF. CDR3 sequence (DNA): TGCAGCGCCGGGACTAGGAATGAGCAGTTCTTC.

This clonotype was seen repeatedly, ten times or more. The gene calls are TRBV5-4 and TRBJ2-3; 7 nucleotides align to TRBD2. V shed 3 bases, J shed 0 bases, and the junction held 4 bases outside the gene matches. Germline V gene sequence: CDR1 SGHNT, CDR2 YYREEE (reference sequence). This CDR3 has 15 amino acids. DNA of the CDR3: TGTGCCAGCAGCTCAGCGGGGTCTAGCACAGATACGCAGTATTTT. Protein product: CASSSAGSSTDTQYF.

Points on this clonotype: A much larger clone sits a single nucleotide away, making a read error possible. This CDR3 reads CTSSQLFPLAGAGEQYF. The CDR3 DNA is TGTACCAGCAGCCAACTCTTCCCACTAGCGGGAGCCGGCGAGCAGTACTTC. The J gene is TRBJ2-7, the V gene TRBV3-1, with TRBD2 identical over 11 bases. Germline V gene sequence: CDR1 LGHDT, CDR2 YNNKEL (reference sequence). The CDR3 is 17 amino acids.

In this sample, this clonotype turned up many times. This sequence joins TRBV18 and TRBJ2-6; D is perhaps TRBD1 (5 bases). V gave up 2 bases and J gave up 0 bases, with 8 bases separating them. This CDR3 spans 16 amino acids. CDR1 is KGHSH and CDR2 is LQKENI in the germline V gene. The CDR3 spells CASSPTGISGANVLTF. The CDR3 DNA sequence: TGTGCCAGCTCACCAACAGGCATCTCTGGGGCCAACGTCCTGACTTTC.

This clonotype was recorded many times. The chain joins TRBV29-1 to TRBJ2-1; TRBD2 aligns across 8 bases. The V gene's germline CDR1 is SQVTM and CDR2 ANQGSEA. J lost 5 bases, V lost 7 bases, and 7 bases had no gene match. The CDR3 contains 13 residues. The CDR3 spells CSAAGTSNNEQFF. The CDR3 nucleotides are TGCAGCGCGGCCGGGACTAGTAACAATGAGCAGTTCTTC.

This clonotype appeared many times. V is TRBV24-1 and J is TRBJ2-1; 7 bases agree with TRBD1. Germline loops: CDR1 KGHDR, CDR2 SFDVKD. The J segment lost 3 bases and the V segment lost 4 bases, leaving 11 bases of the junction unmatched. This CDR3 spans 17 amino acids. The CDR3 reads CATSDPSAGTDYNEQFF. The CDR3 DNA reads TGTGCCACCAGTGACCCCTCAGCCGGGACAGACTACAATGAGCAGTTCTTC.

This clonotype was counted ten times or more. This rearrangement joins TRBV24-1 to TRBJ2-1; 10 bases are shared with TRBD2. Germline CDR1 and CDR2: KGHDR and SFDVKD. The junction had 1 base not matched to a gene; V was cut back by 1 base and J by 5 bases. The CDR3 extends over 15 amino acids. CDR3 in DNA: TGTGCCACCAGTGATTTAGCGGGAGGGAACAATGAGCAGTTCTTC. The encoded protein is CATSDLAGGNNEQFF.

This clonotype occurred many times. This chain uses TRBV6-2 or TRBV6-3 with TRBJ2-3, with D unclear. The V gene's germline CDR1 is MNHEY and CDR2 SVGEGT. This CDR3 has 13 residues. V lost 6 bases, J lost 2 bases, and 9 bases lay in between. For the CDR3, the DNA is TGTGCCAGCAGCCAGTACCCCACAGATACGCAGTATTTT. Translation: CASSQYPTDTQYF.

The rearrangement links TRBV4-2 to TRBJ2-5; TRBD2 matches at 14 bases. The germline CDR1 and CDR2 sequences are LGHNA and YNFKEQ. V shed 1 base and J 2 bases; nucleotides not matched to a gene: 0. The CDR3 runs 16 residues. The CDR3 region has the DNA TGTGCCAGCAGCCAAGGGACTAGCGGGGGGCAAGAGACCCAGTACTTC. Its translation is CASSQGTSGGQETQYF.

This clonotype was seen repeatedly, ten times or more. This chain links TRBV29-1 with TRBJ1-1; a possible D gene is TRBD1 (5 bases). CDR3 length: 12 amino acids. Germline assignment: CDR1 SQVTM and CDR2 ANQGSEA. V gave up 7 bases and J gave up 1 base, with 10 bases separating them. CDR3 in amino acids: CSAGHPNTEAFF. Written as DNA, the CDR3 is TGCAGCGCTGGACACCCGAACACTGAAGCTTTCTTT.